Presented here are 13 T cell receptor beta chains from one specimen sequenced in a study of blood T cell repertoires in COVID-19. Clones were read by immunoSEQ multiplex PCR, and TCRdb kept only the in-frame ones, dropping some. The sample contains 300,000 to 400,000 clones, less than 85% of which appear only once. The specimen was PBMCs or T cells enriched from blood (not recorded which). The receptors here all came from a woman younger than 45 who had been exposed to COVID-19.

The chain is built from TRBV2 and TRBJ2-1, with 8 bases that match TRBD2. V was clipped by 7 bases and J by 9 bases; unmatched bases: 17. Looked up from germline, CDR1 is SNHLY and CDR2 is FYNNEI. The CDR3 is 16 amino acids. The CDR3 here is CASTFTGTRGGGEQFF. CDR3 nucleotides: TGTGCCAGCACTTTCACCGGGACTAGAGGTGGTGGTGAGCAGTTCTTC.

The chain has TRBV9 and TRBJ2-2; no reliable D call. V was trimmed by 0 bases and J by 0 bases, leaving 9 bases between them. The CDR3 is 16 amino acids. Germline V lookup: CDR1 SGDLS, CDR2 YYNGEE. The CDR3 loop reads CASSVGLESNTGELFF. In DNA, the CDR3 is TGTGCCAGCAGCGTAGGTCTTGAGTCGAACACCGGGGAGCTGTTTTTT. The full variable domain, its missing parts supplied by reference TRBV9 and TRBJ2-2, is DSGVTQTPKHLITATGQRVTLRCSPRSGDLSVYWYQQSLDQGLQFLIQYYNGEERAKGNILERFSAQQFPDLHSELNLSSLELGDSALYFCASSVGLESNTGELFFGEGSRLTVL.

The V call is TRBV4-1, the J call TRBJ1-1, with D perhaps TRBD1 (6 bases). Germline V gene data show CDR1 as MGHRA and CDR2 as YSYEKL. This CDR3 is built from 15 residues. With 2 bases removed from V and 4 bases from J, the gap between germline ends came to 14 bases. In DNA, the CDR3 is TGCGCCAGCAGCCAAATTACAGGGATGAGCACTGAAGCTTTCTTT. Protein product: CASSQITGMSTEAFF.

The CDR3 here is CASSPDSKWADTQYF. The CDR3, as DNA: TGTGCCAGCAGCCCCGACAGTAAATGGGCAGATACGCAGTATTTT. The rearrangement links TRBV7-2 to TRBJ2-3; D perhaps matches TRBD1 (5 bases). Germline-derived CDR1 and CDR2 are SGHTA and FQGNSA. Trimming left V 5 bases short and J 4 bases short, with 16 bases between. The CDR3 runs 15 residues.

V is TRBV5-4 and J is TRBJ2-5; D possibly corresponds to TRBD2 (5 bases). CDR1 is SGHNT and CDR2 is YYREEE in the germline V gene (reference sequence). CDR3 size: 13 residues. V was shortened by 4 bases and J by 5 bases, with 12 bases between the two germline ends. CDR3 protein: CASSTTTGETQYF. The CDR3 nucleotides are TGTGCCAGCAGCACAACGACGGGGGAGACCCAGTACTTC.

CDR3 in DNA: TGTGCCACCAAAGAGGACAGGGTTAACTATGGCTACACCTTC. Protein product: CATKEDRVNYGYTF. The V gene is TRBV2, the J gene TRBJ1-2; 8 nucleotides match TRBD1. The CDR3 contains 14 residues. CDR1 SNHLY and CDR2 FYNNEI come from the germline V gene. V trimming: 10 bases; J trimming: 1 base; junction bases outside the gene matches: 8. The full variable domain, in which reference TRBV2 and TRBJ1-2 provide the parts outside the CDR3, is EPEVTQTPSHQVTQMGQEVILRCVPISNHLYFYWYRQILGQKVEFLVSFYNNEISEKSEIFDDQFSVERPDGSNFTLKIRSTKLEDSAMYFCATKEDRVNYGYTFGSGTRLTVV.

The J gene is TRBJ2-5, the V gene TRBV15, with 9 bases fitting TRBD1. This CDR3 spans 15 amino acids. CDR1 is LNHNV, CDR2 YYDKDF, per germline (reference sequence). Trimming removed 1 base from V and 5 bases from J; junction bases left unmatched: 5. CDR3 protein: CATSRGDRVRETQYF. The CDR3 coding sequence is TGTGCCACCAGCAGAGGGGACAGGGTTCGGGAGACCCAGTACTTC.

The rearrangement joins TRBV6-5 to TRBJ2-7; TRBD2 matches 10 bases. Germline CDR1 reads MNHEY; CDR2 reads SVGAGI. V shed 6 bases, J shed 3 bases, and the junction held 8 bases outside the gene matches. CDR3 length equals 15 residues. The chain's CDR3 is CASRTGTSEYYEQYF. CDR3 sequence (DNA): TGTGCCAGCAGGACCGGGACTAGCGAGTACTACGAGCAGTACTTC.

The chain combines TRBV2 with TRBJ2-7; D may be TRBD1 (6 bases). Trimming left V 2 bases short and J 2 bases short, with 10 bases between. The length of the CDR3 is 14 residues. Germline V gene sequence: CDR1 SNHLY, CDR2 FYNNEI. The CDR3 DNA reads as TGTGCCAGCAGTGAACAACAGGGAGCCTACGAGCAGTACTTC. This sequence encodes CASSEQQGAYEQYF.

DNA of the CDR3: TGTGCCAGCAGTTTAATCCCTACCAACCTGTACGAGCAGTACTTC. Translating gives CASSLIPTNLYEQYF. The genes are TRBV27 and TRBJ2-7; D unresolved. Germline V gene lookup returns CDR1 MNHEY and CDR2 SMNVEV (reference sequence). The CDR3 loop spans 15 amino acids. Trimming stripped 2 bases from V and 4 bases from J, with 15 bases between.

This clone was observed a single time. The V gene is TRBV5-5, the J gene TRBJ1-3, with D unclear. The CDR3 sequence is 14 residues long. Trimming shortened V by 4 bases and J by 0 bases, and 8 bases separated the two germline ends. Germline lookup yields CDR1 SGHKS and CDR2 YYEKEE (reference sequence). CDR3 protein: CASSRFGSGNTIYF. The DNA of the CDR3 is TGTGCCAGCAGCCGATTCGGCTCTGGAAACACCATATATTTT. The entire variable domain, with the rest obtained from reference TRBV5-5 and TRBJ1-3, is as follows: DAGVTQSPTHLIKTRGQQVTLRCSPISGHKSVSWYQQVLGQGPQFIFQYYEKEERGRGNFPDRFSARQFPNYSSELNVNALLLGDSALYLCASSRFGSGNTIYFGEGSWLTVV.

J is TRBJ2-1 and V is TRBV19; a weak D match, TRBD2 (5 bases). CDR3 length: 15 amino acids. Germline V gene lookup returns CDR1 LNHDA and CDR2 SQIVND (reference sequence). V lost 3 bases to trimming and J lost 12 bases, with 21 bases between them. The CDR3 sequence: CASSISVSSSKGQFF. CDR3 DNA: TGTGCCAGTAGTATCAGTGTTTCTTCTAGCAAGGGGCAGTTCTTC.

A word on this clone: Other DNA sequences in this specimen translate into the identical CDR3. The rearrangement uses TRBV6-2 or TRBV6-3 and TRBJ2-5; D uncertain. V shed 2 bases and J shed 4 bases, with 2 bases lying between them. Germline V gives CDR1 MNHEY, CDR2 SVGEGT. This CDR3 is built from 11 residues. The CDR3 loop reads CASSYRETQYF. The DNA of the CDR3 is TGTGCCAGCAGTTACCGAGAGACCCAGTACTTC.